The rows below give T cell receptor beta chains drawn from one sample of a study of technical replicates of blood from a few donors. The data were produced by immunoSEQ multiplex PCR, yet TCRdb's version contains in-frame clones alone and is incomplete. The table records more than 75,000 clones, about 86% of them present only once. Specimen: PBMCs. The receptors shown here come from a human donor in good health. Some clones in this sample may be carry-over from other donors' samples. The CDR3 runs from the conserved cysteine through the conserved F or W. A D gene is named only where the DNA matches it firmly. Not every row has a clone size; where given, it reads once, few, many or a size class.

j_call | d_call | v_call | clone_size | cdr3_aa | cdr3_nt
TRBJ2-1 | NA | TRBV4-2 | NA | CASSQTRWSSYNEQFF | TGTGCCAGCAGCCAAACGAGGTGGAGCTCCTACAATGAGCAGTTCTTC
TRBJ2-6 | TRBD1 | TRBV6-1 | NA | CASSEGGVQGDSGANVLTF | TGTGCCAGCAGTGAAGGAGGAGTACAGGGGGATTCTGGGGCCAACGTCCTGACTTTC
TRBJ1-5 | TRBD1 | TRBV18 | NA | CASSETGGFNQPQHF | TGTGCCAGCTCCGAGACAGGGGGTTTCAATCAGCCCCAGCATTTT
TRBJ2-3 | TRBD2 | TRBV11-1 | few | CASSRLAGGRGSTDTQYF | TGTGCCAGCAGCCGACTAGCGGGAGGGAGGGGTAGCACAGATACGCAGTATTTT
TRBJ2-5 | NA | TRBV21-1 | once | CASSKTGACQETQYF | TGTGCCAGCAGCAAAACAGGGGCCTGCCAAGAGACCCAGTACTTC
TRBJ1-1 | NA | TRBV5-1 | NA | CASSLHGGQGNTEAFF | TGCGCCAGCAGCTTGCATGGCGGCCAGGGGAACACTGAAGCTTTCTTT
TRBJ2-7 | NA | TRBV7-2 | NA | CASSLVHGGGNYEQYF | TGTGCCAGCAGCTTAGTCCACGGGGGAGGCAACTACGAGCAGTACTTC
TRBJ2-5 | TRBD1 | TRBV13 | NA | CASSFDRGDETQYF | TGTGCCAGCAGCTTTGACAGGGGAGATGAGACCCAGTACTTC
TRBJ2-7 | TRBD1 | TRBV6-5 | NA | CASRDRTGLREQYF | TGTGCCAGCAGAGACCGGACAGGGCTTCGCGAGCAGTACTTC
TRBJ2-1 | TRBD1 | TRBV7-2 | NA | CASSHHRDREWDNEQFF | TGTGCCAGCAGCCACCACCGGGACAGGGAATGGGACAATGAGCAGTTCTTC
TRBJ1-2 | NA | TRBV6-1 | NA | CASSTTGGYTF | TGTGCCAGCAGTACGACGGGAGGCTACACCTTC
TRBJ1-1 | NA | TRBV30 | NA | CAWEFDRGTEAFF | TGTGCCTGGGAATTTGATAGGGGAACTGAAGCTTTCTTT
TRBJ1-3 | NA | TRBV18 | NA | CASSSTTGKTGNTIYF | TGTGCCAGCTCAAGCACGACAGGAAAAACTGGAAACACCATATATTTT
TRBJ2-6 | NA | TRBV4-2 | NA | CASSRDPQGTGANVLTF | TGTGCCAGCAGCCGCGACCCTCAGGGGACTGGGGCCAACGTCCTGACTTTC
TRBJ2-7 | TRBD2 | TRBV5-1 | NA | CASSVTSGSYEQHF | TGCGCCAGCAGTGTTACTAGCGGGTCCTACGAGCAGCACTTC
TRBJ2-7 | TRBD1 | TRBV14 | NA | CASSRSKGQGRVEQYF | TGTGCCAGCAGCCGCTCAAAGGGACAGGGTCGGGTCGAGCAGTACTTC
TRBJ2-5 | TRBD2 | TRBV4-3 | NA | CASSQDRSGGAQTQYF | TGCGCCAGCAGCCAAGATCGTAGCGGGGGGGCGCAGACCCAGTACTTC
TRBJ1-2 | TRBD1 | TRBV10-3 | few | CAISSGDRGSEGYTF | TGTGCCATCTCTTCCGGGGACAGGGGTTCTGAGGGCTACACCTTC
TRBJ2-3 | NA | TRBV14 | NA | CASSQANYYLTDTQYF | TGTGCCAGCAGCCAAGCTAACTATTACCTCACAGATACGCAGTATTTT
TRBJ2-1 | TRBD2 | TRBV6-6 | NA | CASSSLERGSQFF | TGTGCCAGCAGCTCCCTCGAGCGGGGGAGTCAGTTCTTC
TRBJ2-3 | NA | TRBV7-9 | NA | CASSRLLTDTQYF | TGTGCCAGCAGCCGTCTCCTCACAGATACGCAGTATTTT
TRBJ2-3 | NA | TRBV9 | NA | CASSGASTDTQYF | TGTGCCAGCAGCGGGGCTAGCACAGATACGCAGTATTTT
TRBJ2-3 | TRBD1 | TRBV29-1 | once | CSVRGQGVGDTQYF | TGCAGCGTACGGGGACAGGGGGTTGGAGATACGCAGTATTTT
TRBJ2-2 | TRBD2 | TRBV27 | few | CASSSTYGLAGGPGELFF | TGTGCCAGCAGTTCTACATACGGACTAGCGGGAGGGCCGGGGGAGCTGTTTTTT
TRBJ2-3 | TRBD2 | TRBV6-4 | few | CASSPGTSGTDTQYF | TGTGCCAGCAGCCCCGGGACTAGCGGCACAGATACGCAGTATTTT